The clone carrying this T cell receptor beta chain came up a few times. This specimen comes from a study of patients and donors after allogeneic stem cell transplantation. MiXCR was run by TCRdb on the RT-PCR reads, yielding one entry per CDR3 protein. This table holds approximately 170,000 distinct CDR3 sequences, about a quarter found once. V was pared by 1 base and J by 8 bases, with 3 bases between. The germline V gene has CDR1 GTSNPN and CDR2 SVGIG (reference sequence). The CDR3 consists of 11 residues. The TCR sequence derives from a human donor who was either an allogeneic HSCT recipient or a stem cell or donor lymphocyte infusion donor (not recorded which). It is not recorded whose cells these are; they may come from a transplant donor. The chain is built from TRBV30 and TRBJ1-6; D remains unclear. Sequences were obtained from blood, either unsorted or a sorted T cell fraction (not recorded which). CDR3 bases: TGTGCCTGGAGTGGTGATTCACCCCTCCACTTT. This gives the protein CAWSGDSPLHF.